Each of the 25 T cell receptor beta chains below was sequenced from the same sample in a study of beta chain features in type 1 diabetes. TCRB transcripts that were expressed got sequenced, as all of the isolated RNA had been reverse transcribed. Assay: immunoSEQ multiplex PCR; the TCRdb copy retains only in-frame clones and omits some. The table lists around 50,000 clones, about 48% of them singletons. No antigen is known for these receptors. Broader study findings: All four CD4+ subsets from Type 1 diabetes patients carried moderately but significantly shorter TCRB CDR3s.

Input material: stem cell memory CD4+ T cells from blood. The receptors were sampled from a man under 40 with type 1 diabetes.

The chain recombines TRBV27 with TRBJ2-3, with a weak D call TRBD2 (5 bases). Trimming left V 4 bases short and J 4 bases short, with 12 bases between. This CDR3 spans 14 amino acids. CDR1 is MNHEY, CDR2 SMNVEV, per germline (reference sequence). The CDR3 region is CASSYTRSADTQYF. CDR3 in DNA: TGTGCCAGCAGTTATACTAGAAGCGCAGATACGCAGTATTTT.

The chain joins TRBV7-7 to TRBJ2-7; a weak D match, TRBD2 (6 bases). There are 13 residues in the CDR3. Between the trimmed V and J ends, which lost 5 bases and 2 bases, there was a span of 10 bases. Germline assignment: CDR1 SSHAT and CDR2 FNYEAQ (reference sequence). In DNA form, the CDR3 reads TGTGCCAGCAGCCCCGGACTAACCTACGAGCAGTACTTC. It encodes CASSPGLTYEQYF.

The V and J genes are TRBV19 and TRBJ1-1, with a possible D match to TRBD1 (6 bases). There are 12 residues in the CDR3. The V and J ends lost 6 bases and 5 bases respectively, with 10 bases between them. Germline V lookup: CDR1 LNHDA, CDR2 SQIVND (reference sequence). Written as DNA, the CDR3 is TGTGCCAGTAGGGTCCAGGGGACTGAAGCTTTCTTT. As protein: CASRVQGTEAFF. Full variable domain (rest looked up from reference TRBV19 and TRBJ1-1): DGGITQSPKYLFRKEGQNVTLSCEQNLNHDAMYWYRQDPGQGLRLIYYSQIVNDFQKGDIAEGYSVSREKKESFPLTVTSAQKNPTAFYLCASRVQGTEAFFGQGTRLTVV.

In DNA form, the CDR3 reads TGTGCCAGCAGCTTAGCGGGGAGTGCTACGCAGTATTTT. This sequence encodes CASSLAGSATQYF. The V gene is TRBV7-2, the J gene TRBJ2-3; the D gene is possibly TRBD2 (5 bases). Germline V gene sequence: CDR1 SGHTA, CDR2 FQGNSA. The CDR3 extends over 13 amino acids. The V end was cut by 0 bases, the J end by 8 bases, with 9 bases between.

The CDR3 DNA is TGTGCCAGCAGTTTGTTAGGGGGCATCGGGAAGACCCAGTACTTC. Translating gives CASSLLGGIGKTQYF. This chain connects TRBV28 to TRBJ2-5, with 7 bases identical to TRBD1. The trim removed 3 bases at V and 6 bases at J, leaving 10 bases unmatched. This CDR3 is 15 amino acids long. CDR1 is MDHEN, CDR2 SYDVKM, per germline.

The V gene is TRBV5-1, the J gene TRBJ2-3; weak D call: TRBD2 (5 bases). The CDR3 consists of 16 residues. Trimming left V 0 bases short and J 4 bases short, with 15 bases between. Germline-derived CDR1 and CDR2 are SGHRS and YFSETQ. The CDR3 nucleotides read TGCGCCAGCAGCTTGGACGGGATGGGATTCGCAGATACGCAGTATTTT. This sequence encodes CASSLDGMGFADTQYF.

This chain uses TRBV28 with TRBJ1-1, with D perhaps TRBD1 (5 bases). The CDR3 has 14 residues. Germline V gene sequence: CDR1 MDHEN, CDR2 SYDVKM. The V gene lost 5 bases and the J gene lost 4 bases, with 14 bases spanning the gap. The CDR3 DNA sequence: TGTGCCAGCAGTCTCAGGGTATTGAGCACTGAAGCTTTCTTT. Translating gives CASSLRVLSTEAFF.

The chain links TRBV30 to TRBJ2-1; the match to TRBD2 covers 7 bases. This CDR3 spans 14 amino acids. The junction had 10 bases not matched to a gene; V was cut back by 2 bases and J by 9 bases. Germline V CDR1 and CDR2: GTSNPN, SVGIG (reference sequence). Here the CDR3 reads CAWSRGSGLTEQFF. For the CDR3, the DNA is TGTGCCTGGAGTCGTGGTAGCGGGTTAACTGAGCAGTTCTTC.

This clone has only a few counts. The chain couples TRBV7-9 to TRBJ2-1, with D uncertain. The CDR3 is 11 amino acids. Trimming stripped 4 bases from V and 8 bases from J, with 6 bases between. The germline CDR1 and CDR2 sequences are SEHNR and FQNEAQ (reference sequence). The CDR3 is CASSSFYEQFF. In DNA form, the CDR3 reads TGTGCCAGCAGCTCTTTTTATGAGCAGTTCTTC.

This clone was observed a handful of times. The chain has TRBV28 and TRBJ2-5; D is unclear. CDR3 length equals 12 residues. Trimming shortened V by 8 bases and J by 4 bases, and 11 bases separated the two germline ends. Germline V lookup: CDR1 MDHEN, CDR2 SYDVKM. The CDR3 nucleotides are TGTGCCAGCGCGTGGGCCGCAGAGACCCAGTACTTC. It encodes CASAWAAETQYF.

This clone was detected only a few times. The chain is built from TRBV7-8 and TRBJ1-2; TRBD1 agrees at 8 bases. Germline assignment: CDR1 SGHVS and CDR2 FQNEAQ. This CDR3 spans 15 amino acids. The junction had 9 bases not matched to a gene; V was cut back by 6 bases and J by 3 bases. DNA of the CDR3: TGTGCCAGCAGTGGATGGACAGGGCGGGACTATGGCTACACCTTC. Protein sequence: CASSGWTGRDYGYTF.

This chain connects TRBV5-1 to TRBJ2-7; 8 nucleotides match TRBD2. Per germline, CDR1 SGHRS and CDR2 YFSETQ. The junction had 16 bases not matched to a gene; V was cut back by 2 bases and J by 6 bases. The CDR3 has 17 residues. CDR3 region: CASSLGGTSGSSLEQYF. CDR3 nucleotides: TGCGCCAGCAGCTTAGGTGGGACAAGCGGGAGTTCACTCGAGCAGTACTTC.

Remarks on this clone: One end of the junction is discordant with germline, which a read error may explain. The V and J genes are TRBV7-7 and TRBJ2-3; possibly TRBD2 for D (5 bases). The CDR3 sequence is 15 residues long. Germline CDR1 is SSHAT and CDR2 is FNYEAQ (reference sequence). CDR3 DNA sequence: TGTGCTAGCAGCCCCTCTAGCCTGAGCACAGATACGCAGTATTTT. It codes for CASSPSSLSTDTQYF.

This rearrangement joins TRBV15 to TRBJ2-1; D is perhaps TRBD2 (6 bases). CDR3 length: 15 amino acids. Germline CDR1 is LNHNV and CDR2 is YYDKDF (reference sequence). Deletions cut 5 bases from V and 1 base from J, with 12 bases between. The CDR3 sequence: CATSPLGGSYNEQFF. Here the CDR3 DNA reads TGTGCCACCAGCCCCCTGGGAGGTTCCTACAATGAGCAGTTCTTC.

This CDR3 reads CASSQTVNQPQHF. The CDR3 region has the DNA TGTGCCAGCAGTCAGACAGTCAATCAGCCCCAGCATTTT. The genes are TRBV2 and TRBJ1-5, with D perhaps matching TRBD1 (5 bases). V lost 5 bases to trimming and J lost 3 bases, with 8 bases between them. CDR3 size: 13 residues. Germline CDR1 reads SNHLY; CDR2 reads FYNNEI. Supplemented by reference TRBV2 and TRBJ1-5, the full variable domain reads EPEVTQTPSHQVTQMGQEVILRCVPISNHLYFYWYRQILGQKVEFLVSFYNNEISEKSEIFDDQFSVERPDGSNFTLKIRSTKLEDSAMYFCASSQTVNQPQHFGDGTRLSIL.

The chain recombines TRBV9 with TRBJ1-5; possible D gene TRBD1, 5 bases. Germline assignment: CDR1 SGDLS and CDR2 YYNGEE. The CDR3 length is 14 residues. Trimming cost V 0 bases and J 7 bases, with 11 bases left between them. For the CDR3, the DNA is TGTGCCAGCAGCGTAGGCCCGGGGGACCAGCCCCAGCATTTT. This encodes CASSVGPGDQPQHF.

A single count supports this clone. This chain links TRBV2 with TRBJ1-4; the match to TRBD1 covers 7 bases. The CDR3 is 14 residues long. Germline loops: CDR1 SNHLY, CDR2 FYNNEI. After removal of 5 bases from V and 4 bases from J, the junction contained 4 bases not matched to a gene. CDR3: CASSLGQLNEKLFF. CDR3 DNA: TGTGCCAGCAGTTTGGGACAGCTTAATGAAAAACTGTTTTTT.

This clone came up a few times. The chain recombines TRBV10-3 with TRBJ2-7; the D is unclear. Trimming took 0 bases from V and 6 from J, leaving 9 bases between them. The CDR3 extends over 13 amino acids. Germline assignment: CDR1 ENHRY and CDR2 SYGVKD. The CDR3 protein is CAISESFRFEQYF. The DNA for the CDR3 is TGTGCCATCAGTGAGTCTTTCAGATTCGAGCAGTACTTC.

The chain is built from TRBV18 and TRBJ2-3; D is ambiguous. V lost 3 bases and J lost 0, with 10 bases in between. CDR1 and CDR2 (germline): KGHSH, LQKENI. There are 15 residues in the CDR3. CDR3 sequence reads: CASSPPVFSTDTQYF. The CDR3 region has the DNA TGTGCCAGCTCACCCCCGGTCTTCAGCACAGATACGCAGTATTTT.

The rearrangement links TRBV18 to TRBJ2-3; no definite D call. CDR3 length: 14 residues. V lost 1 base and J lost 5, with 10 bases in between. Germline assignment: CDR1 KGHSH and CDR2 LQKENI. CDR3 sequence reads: CASSPREQLDTQYF. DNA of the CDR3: TGTGCCAGCTCACCACGAGAACAGTTAGATACGCAGTATTTT.

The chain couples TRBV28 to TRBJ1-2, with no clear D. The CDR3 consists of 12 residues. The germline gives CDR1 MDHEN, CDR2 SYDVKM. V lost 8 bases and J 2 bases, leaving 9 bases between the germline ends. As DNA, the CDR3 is TGTGCCAGCGCGGCGCGGAACTATGGCTACACCTTC. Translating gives CASAARNYGYTF.

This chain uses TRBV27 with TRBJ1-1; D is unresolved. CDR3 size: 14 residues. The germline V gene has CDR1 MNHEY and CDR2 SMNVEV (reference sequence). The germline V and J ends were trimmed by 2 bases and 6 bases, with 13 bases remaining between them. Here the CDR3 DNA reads TGTGCCAGCAGTTTAAAAGCGGGTAGTGCTGAAGCTTTCTTT. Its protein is CASSLKAGSAEAFF.

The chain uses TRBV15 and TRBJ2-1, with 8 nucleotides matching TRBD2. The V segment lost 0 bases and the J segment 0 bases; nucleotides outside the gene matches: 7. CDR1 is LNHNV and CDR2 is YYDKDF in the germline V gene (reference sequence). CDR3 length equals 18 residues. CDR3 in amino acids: CATSRDPRTSPSYNEQFF. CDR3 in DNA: TGTGCCACCAGCAGAGATCCCCGGACTAGCCCCTCCTACAATGAGCAGTTCTTC.

CDR3 in amino acids: CASSPGLYEQYF. The CDR3 nucleotides are TGTGCCAGCAGCCCAGGACTCTACGAGCAGTACTTC. The V call is TRBV5-5, the J call TRBJ2-7, with a possible D match to TRBD2 (5 bases). The CDR3 totals 12 residues. V gave up 4 bases and J gave up 3 bases, with 8 bases separating them. Per germline, CDR1 SGHKS and CDR2 YYEKEE (reference sequence).

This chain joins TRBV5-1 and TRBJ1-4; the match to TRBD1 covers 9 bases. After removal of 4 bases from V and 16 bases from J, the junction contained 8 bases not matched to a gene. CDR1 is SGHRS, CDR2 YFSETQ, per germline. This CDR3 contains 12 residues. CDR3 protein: CASSIDRGNRFF. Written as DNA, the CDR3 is TGCGCCAGCAGCATTGACAGGGGGAACAGGTTTTTT.